This T cell receptor beta chain was sequenced during a study of shared clonotypes between healthy human individuals. The method was immunoSEQ multiplex PCR; TCRdb's version includes in-frame clones alone and lacks a portion of them. This table has approximately 1.4 million clones, nearly 99% appearing once. Comment on this clone: Antigen specificity is unknown.

Trimming pared 5 bases from V and 0 bases from J, leaving 11 bases between. Germline V lookup: CDR1 SGHVS, CDR2 FQNEAQ. The CDR3 runs to 14 residues. Study-level findings and limits: With four donors compared, 4% to 5.5% of naive CD4 clonotypes were shared.

Input material: naive CD4+ T cells sorted from blood. The sample's subset: CD45RA+ positively selected. The rearrangement uses TRBV7-8 and TRBJ2-7; tentatively, D is TRBD2 (6 bases). The receptor was isolated from a man aged 25-45 years in good health. CDR3 bases: TGTGCCAGCAGCGCCATAGCGGACTCCTACGAGCAGTACTTC. Protein: CASSAIADSYEQYF.